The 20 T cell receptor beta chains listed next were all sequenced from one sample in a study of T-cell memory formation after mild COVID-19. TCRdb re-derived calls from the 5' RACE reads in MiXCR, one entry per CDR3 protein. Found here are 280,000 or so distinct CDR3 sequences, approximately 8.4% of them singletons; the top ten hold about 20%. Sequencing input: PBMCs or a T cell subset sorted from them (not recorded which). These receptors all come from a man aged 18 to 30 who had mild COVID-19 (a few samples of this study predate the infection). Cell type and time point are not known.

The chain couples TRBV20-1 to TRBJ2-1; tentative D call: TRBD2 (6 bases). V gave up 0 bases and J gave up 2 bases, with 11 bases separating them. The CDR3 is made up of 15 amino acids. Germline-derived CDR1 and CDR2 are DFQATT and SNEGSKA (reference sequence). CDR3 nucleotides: TGCAGTGCTAGAGATAGGCAGCGGGCCTACAATGAGCAGTTCTTC. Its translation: CSARDRQRAYNEQFF.

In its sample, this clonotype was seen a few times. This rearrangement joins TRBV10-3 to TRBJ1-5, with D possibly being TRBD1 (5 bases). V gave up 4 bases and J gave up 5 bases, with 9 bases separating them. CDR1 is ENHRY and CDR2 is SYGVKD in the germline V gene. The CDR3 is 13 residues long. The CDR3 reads CAISAGGDQPQHF. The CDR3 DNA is TGTGCCATCAGTGCGGGAGGGGATCAGCCCCAGCATTTT.

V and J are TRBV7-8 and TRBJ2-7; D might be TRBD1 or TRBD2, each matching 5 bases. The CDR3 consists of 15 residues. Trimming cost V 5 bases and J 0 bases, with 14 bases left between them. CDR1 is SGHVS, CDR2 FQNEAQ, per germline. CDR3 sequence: CASSGRAGSSYEQYF. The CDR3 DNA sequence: TGTGCCAGCAGCGGGCGAGCAGGGAGCTCCTACGAGCAGTACTTC.

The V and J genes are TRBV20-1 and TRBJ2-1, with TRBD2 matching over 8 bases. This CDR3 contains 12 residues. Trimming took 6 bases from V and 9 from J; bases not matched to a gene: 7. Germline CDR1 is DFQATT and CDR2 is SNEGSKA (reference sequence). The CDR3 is CSALRGGVEQFF. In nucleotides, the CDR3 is TGCAGTGCCCTCCGGGGGGGGGTTGAGCAGTTCTTC.

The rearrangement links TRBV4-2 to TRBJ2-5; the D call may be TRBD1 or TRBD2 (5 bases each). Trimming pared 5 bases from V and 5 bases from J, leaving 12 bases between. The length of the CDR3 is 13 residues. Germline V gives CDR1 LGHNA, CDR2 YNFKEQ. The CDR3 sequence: CASSGDPTETQYF. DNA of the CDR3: TGTGCCAGCAGCGGGGACCCAACGGAGACCCAGTACTTC.

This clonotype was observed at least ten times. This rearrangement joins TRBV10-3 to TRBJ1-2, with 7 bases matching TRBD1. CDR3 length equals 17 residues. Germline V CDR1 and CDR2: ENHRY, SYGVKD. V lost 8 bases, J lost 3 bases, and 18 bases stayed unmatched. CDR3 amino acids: CAIPRGQGNVGDYGYTF. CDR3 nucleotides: TGTGCCATCCCAAGGGGGCAGGGGAACGTAGGGGACTATGGCTACACCTTC.

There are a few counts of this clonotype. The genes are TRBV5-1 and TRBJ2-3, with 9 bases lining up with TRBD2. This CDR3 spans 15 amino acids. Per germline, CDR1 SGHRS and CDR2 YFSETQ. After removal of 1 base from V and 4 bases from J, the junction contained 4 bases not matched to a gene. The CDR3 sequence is CASSLLAGTPDTQYF. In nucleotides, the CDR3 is TGCGCCAGCAGCTTGCTAGCGGGGACCCCAGATACGCAGTATTTT.

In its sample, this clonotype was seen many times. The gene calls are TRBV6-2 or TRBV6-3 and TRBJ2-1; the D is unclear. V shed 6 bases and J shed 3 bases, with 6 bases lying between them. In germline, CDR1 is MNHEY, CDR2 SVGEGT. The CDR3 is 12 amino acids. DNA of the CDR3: TGTGCCAGCAGCTCCGTCTACAATGAGCAGTTCTTC. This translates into CASSSVYNEQFF.

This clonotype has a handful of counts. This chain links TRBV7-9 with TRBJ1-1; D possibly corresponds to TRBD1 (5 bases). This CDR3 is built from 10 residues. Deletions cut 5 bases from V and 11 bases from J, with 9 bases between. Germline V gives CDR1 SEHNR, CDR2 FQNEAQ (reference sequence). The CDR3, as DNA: TGTGCCAGCAGCCAGCAGGGTGCTTTCTTT. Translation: CASSQQGAFF.

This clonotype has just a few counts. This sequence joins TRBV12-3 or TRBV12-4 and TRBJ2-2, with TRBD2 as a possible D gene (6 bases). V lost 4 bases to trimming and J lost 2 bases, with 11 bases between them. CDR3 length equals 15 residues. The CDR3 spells CASSSRGLNTGELFF. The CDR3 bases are TGTGCCAGCAGTTCCAGAGGACTAAACACCGGGGAGCTGTTTTTT.

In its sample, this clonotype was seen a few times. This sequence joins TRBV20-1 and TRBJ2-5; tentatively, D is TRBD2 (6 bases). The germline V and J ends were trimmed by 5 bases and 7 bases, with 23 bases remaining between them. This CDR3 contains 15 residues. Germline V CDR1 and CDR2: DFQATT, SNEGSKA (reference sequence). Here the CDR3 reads CSAGDSRDSPGTQYF. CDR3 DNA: TGCAGTGCTGGGGATTCCCGGGACTCCCCGGGGACCCAGTACTTC.

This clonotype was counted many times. The DNA for the CDR3 is TGTGCCAGCAGTTTACCCCCTAGCGAAGAGACCCAGTACTTC. Its translation: CASSLPPSEETQYF. This sequence joins TRBV12-3 or TRBV12-4 and TRBJ2-5, with D tentatively TRBD2 (6 bases). This CDR3 spans 14 amino acids. V was pared by 2 bases and J by 3 bases, with 10 bases between.

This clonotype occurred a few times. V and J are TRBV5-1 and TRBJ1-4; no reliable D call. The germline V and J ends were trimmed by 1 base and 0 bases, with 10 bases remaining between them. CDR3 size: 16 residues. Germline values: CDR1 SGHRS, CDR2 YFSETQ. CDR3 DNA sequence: TGCGCCAGCAGCTTGCGGGGATCCGCAACTAATGAAAAACTGTTTTTT. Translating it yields CASSLRGSATNEKLFF.

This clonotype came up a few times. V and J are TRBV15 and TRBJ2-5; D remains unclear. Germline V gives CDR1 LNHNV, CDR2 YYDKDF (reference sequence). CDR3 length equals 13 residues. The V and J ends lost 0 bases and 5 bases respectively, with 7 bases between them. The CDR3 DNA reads TGTGCCACCAGCAGAGATTTAGTGGAGACCCAGTACTTC. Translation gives CATSRDLVETQYF.

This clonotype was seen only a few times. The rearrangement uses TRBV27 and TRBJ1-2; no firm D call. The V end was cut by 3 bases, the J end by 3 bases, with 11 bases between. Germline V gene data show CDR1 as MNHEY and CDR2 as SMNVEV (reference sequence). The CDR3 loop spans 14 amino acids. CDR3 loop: CASSLAAGDYGYTF. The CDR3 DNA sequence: TGTGCCAGCAGTTTGGCAGCTGGGGACTATGGCTACACCTTC.

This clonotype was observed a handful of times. As DNA, the CDR3 is TGTGCCAGCAGCTTGGTGCCCCGAGGCAAAAACATTCAGTACTTC. Its translation is CASSLVPRGKNIQYF. The V and J genes are TRBV5-5 and TRBJ2-4; D unresolved. The V end was cut by 0 bases, the J end by 3 bases, with 10 bases between. The CDR3 runs to 15 residues. Germline V gene lookup returns CDR1 SGHKS and CDR2 YYEKEE (reference sequence).

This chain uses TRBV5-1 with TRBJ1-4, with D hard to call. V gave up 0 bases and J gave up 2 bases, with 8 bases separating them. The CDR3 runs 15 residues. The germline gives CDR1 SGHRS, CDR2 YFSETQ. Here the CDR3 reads CASSLGTDTNEKLFF. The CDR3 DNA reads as TGCGCCAGCAGCTTGGGGACGGATACTAATGAAAAACTGTTTTTT.

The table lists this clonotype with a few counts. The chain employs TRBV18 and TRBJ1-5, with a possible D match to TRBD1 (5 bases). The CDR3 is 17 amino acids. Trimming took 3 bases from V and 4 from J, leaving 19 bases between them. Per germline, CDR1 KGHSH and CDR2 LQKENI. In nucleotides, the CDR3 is TGTGCCAGCTCACCGGGACGAGGAACGATTTATAATCAGCCCCAGCATTTT. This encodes CASSPGRGTIYNQPQHF.

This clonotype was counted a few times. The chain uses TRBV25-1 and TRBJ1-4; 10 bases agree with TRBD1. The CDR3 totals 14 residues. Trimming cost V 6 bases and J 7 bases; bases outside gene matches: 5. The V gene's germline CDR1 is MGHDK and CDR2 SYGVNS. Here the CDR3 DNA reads TGTGCCAGCAGGGGGGACAGGGGCATTGAAAAACTGTTTTTT. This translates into CASRGDRGIEKLFF.

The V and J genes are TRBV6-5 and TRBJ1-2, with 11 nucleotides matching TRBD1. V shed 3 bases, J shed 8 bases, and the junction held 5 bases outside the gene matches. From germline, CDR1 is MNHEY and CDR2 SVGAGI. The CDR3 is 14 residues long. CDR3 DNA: TGTGCCAGCAGTTATGGACAGGGGGCCTTCGGCTACACCTTC. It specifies CASSYGQGAFGYTF.